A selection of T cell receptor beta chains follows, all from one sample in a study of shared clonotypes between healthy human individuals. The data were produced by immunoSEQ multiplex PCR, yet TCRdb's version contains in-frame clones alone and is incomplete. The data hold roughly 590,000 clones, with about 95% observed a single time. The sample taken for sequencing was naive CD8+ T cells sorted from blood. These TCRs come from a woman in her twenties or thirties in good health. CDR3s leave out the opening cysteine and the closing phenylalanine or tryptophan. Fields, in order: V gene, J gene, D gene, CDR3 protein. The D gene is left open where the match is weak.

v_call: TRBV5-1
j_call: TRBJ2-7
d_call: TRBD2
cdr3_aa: ASSLDLTSGYEQY

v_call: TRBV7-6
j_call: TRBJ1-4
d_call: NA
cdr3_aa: ASSLSDGGHLF

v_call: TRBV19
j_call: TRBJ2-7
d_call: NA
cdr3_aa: ASSLGQREY

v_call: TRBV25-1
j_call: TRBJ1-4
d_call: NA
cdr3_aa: ASRVANEKLF

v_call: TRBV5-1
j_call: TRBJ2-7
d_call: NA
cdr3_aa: ASSPVGTYEQY

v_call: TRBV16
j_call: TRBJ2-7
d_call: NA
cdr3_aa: ASSNSYEQY

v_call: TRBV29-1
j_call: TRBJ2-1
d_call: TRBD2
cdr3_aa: SVISGRQNEQF

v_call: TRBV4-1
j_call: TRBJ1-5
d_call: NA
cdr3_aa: ASSPWRGQPQH

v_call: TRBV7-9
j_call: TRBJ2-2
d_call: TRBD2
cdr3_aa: ASSLSPSGLAYTGELF

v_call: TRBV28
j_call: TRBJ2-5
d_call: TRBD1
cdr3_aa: ASSLTGGKGTQY

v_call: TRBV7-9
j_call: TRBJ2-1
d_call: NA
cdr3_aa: ASSSKRDAKGEQF

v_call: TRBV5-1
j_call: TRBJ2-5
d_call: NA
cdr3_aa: ASSLRDATQETQY

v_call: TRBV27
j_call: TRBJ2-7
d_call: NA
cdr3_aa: ASSLSGASSYEQY

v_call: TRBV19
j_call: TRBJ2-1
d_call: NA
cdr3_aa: ASSLITYNEQF

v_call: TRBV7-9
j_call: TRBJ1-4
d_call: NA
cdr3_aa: ASSAPSSQATNEKLF

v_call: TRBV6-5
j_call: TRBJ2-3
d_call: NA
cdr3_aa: ASSWMASDTQY

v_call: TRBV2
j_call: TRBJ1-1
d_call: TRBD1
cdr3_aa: ASRTGIGTEAF

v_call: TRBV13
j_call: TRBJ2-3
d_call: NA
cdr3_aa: ASSLDVGRGTDTQY

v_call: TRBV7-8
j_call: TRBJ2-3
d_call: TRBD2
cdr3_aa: ASSLAGLDTDTQY

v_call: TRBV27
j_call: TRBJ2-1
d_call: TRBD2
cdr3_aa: ASSTLPPGRNEQF

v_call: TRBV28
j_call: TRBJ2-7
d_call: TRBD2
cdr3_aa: ASSGSGTSGRAHYYEQY

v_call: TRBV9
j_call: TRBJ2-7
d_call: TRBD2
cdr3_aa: ASSAGPGTSRYEQY

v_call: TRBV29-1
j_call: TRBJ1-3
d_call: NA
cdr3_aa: SVAPHSSSGNTIY

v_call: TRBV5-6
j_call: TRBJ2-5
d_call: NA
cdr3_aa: ASSFGETQY

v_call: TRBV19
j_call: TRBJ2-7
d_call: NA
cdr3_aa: ASSIGIAYEQY

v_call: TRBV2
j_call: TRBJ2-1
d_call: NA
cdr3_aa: ASRYYNEQF

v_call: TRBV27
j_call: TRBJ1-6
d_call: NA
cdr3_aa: ASSLAGFGNSPLH

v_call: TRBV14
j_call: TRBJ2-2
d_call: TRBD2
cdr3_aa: ASSRLAGGWSGELF

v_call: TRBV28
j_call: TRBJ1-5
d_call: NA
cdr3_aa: ASSTVGTSWGLSNQPQH

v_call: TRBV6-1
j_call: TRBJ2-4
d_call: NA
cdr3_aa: ASSDGGIDIQY

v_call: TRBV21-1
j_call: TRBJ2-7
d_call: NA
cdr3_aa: ASSTAEQY

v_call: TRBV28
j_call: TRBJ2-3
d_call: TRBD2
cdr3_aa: ASSSPAGDSGGTDTQY

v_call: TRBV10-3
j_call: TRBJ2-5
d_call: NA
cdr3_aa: AISESKFPGTAQETQY

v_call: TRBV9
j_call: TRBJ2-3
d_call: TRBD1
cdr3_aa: ASSPGTGGPGWTDTQY

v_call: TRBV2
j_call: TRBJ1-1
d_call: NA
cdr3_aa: ALQGMNTEAF

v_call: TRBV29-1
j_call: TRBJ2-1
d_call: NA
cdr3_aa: SVWAGGGEQF

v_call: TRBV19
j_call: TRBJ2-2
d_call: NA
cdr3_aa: ASSIEGTGELF

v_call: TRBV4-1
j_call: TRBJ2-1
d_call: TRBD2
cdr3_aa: ASSRGLAASSYNEQF

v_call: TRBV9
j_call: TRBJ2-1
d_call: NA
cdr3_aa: ASSPGGLPNNEQF

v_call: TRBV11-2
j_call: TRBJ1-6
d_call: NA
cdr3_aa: ASSLATAGSPLH

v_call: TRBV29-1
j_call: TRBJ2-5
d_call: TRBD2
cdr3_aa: SGVGGVQETQY

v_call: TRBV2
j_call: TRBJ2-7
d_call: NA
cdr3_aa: ASKGESFYEQY

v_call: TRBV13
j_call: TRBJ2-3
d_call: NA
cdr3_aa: ATTGGPADTQY

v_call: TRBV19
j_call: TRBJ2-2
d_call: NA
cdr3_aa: ASRNRGNGELF

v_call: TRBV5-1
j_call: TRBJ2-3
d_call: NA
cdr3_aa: ASSQSLADMGY

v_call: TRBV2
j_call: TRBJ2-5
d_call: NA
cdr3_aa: ASSGSPGETQY

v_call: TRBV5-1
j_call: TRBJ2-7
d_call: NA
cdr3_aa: ASRSRGSYEQY

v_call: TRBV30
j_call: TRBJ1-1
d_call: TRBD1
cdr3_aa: AWSVGQGDTEAF

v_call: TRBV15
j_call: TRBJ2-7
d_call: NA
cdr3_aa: ATSRDSYTSYEQY

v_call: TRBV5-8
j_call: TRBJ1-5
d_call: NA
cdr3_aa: ASSFERASRNQPQH

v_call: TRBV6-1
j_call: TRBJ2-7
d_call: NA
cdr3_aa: ASSEAWAGGWYEQY